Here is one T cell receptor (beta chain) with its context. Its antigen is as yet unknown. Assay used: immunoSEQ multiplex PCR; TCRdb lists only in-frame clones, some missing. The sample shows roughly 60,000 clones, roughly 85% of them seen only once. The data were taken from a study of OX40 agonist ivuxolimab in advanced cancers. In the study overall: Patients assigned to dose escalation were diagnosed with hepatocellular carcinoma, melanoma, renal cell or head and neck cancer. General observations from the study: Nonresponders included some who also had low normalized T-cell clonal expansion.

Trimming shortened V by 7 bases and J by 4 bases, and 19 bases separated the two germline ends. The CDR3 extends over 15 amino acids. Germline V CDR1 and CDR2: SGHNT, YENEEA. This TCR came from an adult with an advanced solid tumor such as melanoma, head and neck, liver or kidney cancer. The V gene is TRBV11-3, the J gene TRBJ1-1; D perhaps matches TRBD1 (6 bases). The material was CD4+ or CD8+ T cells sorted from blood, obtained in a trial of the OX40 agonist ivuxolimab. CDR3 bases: TGTGCCAGCAAGAGAGCAGGGGTTGATACCACTGAAGCTTTCTTT. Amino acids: CASKRAGVDTTEAFF.